The rows below give T cell receptor beta chains drawn from one sample of a study of cytomegalovirus exposure and HLA in healthy donors. Sequencing used immunoSEQ multiplex PCR; TCRdb keeps in-frame clones, though not all of them. The table has 170,000 or so clones, about 80% seen once. The sequencing sample was made of PBMCs. All receptors come from a woman aged 25 to 39 in good health and CMV-seropositive. Both conserved end residues are part of each CDR3. A D gene is named only where the DNA matches it firmly. Expanded clones are given a class, and other clones once, few, many or no size at all.

clone size	D gene	J gene	V gene	CDR3 protein	CDR3 DNA
few	.	TRBJ2-1	TRBV4-3	CASSQDGPRSSYNEQFF	TGCGCCAGCAGCCAAGATGGCCCCCGGAGCTCCTACAATGAGCAGTTCTTC
few	.	TRBJ1-5	TRBV19	CASSRAEITSNQPQHF	TGTGCCAGTAGTAGGGCAGAAATAACTAGCAATCAGCCCCAGCATTTT
.	.	TRBJ1-5	TRBV10-2	CASRKEDAGGGQPQHF	TGCGCCAGCAGGAAGGAGGACGCGGGGGGGGGTCAGCCCCAGCATTTT
.	.	TRBJ1-1	TRBV27	CASSSRWGQSTEAFF	TGTGCCAGCAGTAGCCGATGGGGACAATCCACTGAAGCTTTCTTT
.	TRBD1	TRBJ1-3	TRBV5-4	CASSFGQGAAGNTIYF	TGTGCCAGCAGCTTCGGACAGGGGGCGGCTGGAAACACCATATATTTT
few	.	TRBJ2-5	TRBV13	CASSLTEQETQYF	TGTGCCAGCAGCTTAACTGAGCAAGAGACCCAGTACTTC
.	.	TRBJ2-7	TRBV6-5	CASSYSATLRFREQYF	TGTGCCAGCAGTTACTCTGCAACTCTCAGGTTCAGGGAGCAGTACTTC
once	TRBD2	TRBJ2-7	TRBV28	CASSLPTGLPFF	TGTGCCAGCAGTTTACCAACGGGACTACCTTTCTTC
.	.	TRBJ1-3	TRBV28	CASVTNGGYGNTIYF	TGTGCCAGCGTTACAAACGGGGGGTACGGAAACACCATATATTTT
.	TRBD1	TRBJ1-5	TRBV7-3	CASSLTGQSNQPQHF	TGTGCCAGCAGCTTAACGGGACAGAGCAATCAGCCCCAGCATTTT
.	.	TRBJ2-7	TRBV27	CASSLSDSYEQYF	TGTGCCAGCAGTTTATCAGACAGTTACGAGCAGTACTTC
.	.	TRBJ1-3	TRBV15	CATSRNAGYSGNTIYF	TGTGCCACCAGCAGAAACGCAGGTTACTCTGGAAACACCATATATTTT
.	.	TRBJ2-3	TRBV5-1	CASSPQTLSTDTQYF	TGCGCCAGCAGCCCGCAAACTCTTAGCACAGATACGCAGTATTTT
.	.	TRBJ1-2	TRBV5-5	CASSLKYRDNYGYTF	TGTGCCAGCAGCTTGAAATACAGGGATAACTATGGCTACACCTTC
.	.	TRBJ1-5	TRBV30	CAWSVGAGAAQPQHF	TGTGCCTGGAGTGTAGGCGCGGGGGCTGCTCAGCCCCAGCATTTT
few	TRBD1	TRBJ2-6	TRBV5-5	CASSRDRASGGANVLTF	TGTGCCAGCAGCCGGGACAGGGCGTCGGGTGGGGCCAACGTCCTGACTTTC
.	.	TRBJ1-3	TRBV19	CASSMATRGTIYF	TGTGCCAGTAGTATGGCGACCCGAGGCACCATATATTTT
.	TRBD1	TRBJ2-7	TRBV4-2	CASSQPTGASYEQYF	TGTGCCAGCAGCCAACCCACAGGGGCCTCCTACGAGCAGTACTTC
.	TRBD1	TRBJ1-5	TRBV29-1	CSVGDRNNQPQHF	TGCAGCGTTGGGGACAGAAACAATCAGCCCCAGCATTTT
.	.	TRBJ2-7	TRBV27	CASRPDTTYEQYF	TGTGCCAGCAGGCCGGATACTACCTACGAGCAGTACTTC
.	TRBD2	TRBJ2-3	TRBV4-2	CASSQDSLAGDGSTDTQYF	TGTGCCAGCAGCCAAGATAGCCTAGCGGGAGATGGGAGCACAGATACGCAGTATTTT
.	.	TRBJ1-2	TRBV7-2	CASSLGATGLYGYTF	TGTGCCAGCAGCTTAGGGGCAACAGGTCTCTATGGCTACACCTTC
.	TRBD2	TRBJ2-5	TRBV2	CASSGTSGIQETQYF	TGTGCCAGCAGTGGGACTAGCGGCATCCAAGAGACCCAGTACTTC
once	TRBD1	TRBJ2-5	TRBV11-3	CASSFPGGMETQYF	TGTGCCAGCAGCTTCCCAGGGGGCATGGAGACCCAGTACTTC
.	TRBD2	TRBJ2-1	TRBV5-1	CASSVLSGTSPNEQFF	TGCGCCAGCAGCGTTCTGTCCGGGACTAGCCCGAATGAGCAGTTCTTC
few	.	TRBJ2-5	TRBV10-2	CASSEVGETQYF	TGCGCCAGCAGTGAGGTGGGCGAGACCCAGTACTTC
.	TRBD2	TRBJ2-3	TRBV7-8	CASSPGVAGPTDTQYF	TGTGCCAGCAGCCCCGGAGTAGCGGGCCCCACAGATACGCAGTATTTT
.	TRBD1	TRBJ1-4	TRBV5-1	CASSLVSGGDEKLFF	TGCGCCAGCAGCTTGGTTTCAGGGGGAGATGAAAAACTGTTTTTT
.	TRBD2	TRBJ2-7	TRBV5-1	CASSLTSGGGAYEQYF	TGCGCCAGCAGCCTGACTAGCGGGGGAGGCGCCTACGAGCAGTACTTC
.	.	TRBJ2-5	TRBV5-1	CASSPDSTPHQETQYF	TGCGCCAGCAGCCCAGACTCAACTCCCCACCAAGAGACCCAGTACTTC
.	TRBD1	TRBJ2-7	TRBV5-1	CASSWGPGQGYEQYF	TGCGCCAGCAGCTGGGGCCCTGGACAGGGTTACGAGCAGTACTTC
.	.	TRBJ1-5	TRBV7-8	CASSFGRTVSNQPQHF	TGTGCCAGCAGCTTCGGTCGGACAGTGAGCAATCAGCCCCAGCATTTT
once	.	TRBJ2-5	TRBV13	CASSLSGQKQYF	TGTGCCAGCAGCTTGTCCGGACAAAAGCAGTACTTC
.	TRBD1	TRBJ1-2	TRBV10-3	CAIKGQGEGYTF	TGTGCCATCAAAGGACAGGGTGAAGGCTACACCTTC
.	TRBD1	TRBJ2-7	TRBV7-6	CASSLGQGPSYEQYF	TGTGCCAGCAGCCTCGGACAGGGGCCATCCTACGAGCAGTACTTC
.	.	TRBJ2-7	TRBV11-2	CASSYTYEQYF	TGTGCCAGCAGCTACACCTACGAGCAGTACTTC
.	.	TRBJ2-5	TRBV29-1	CSVDWGRETQYF	TGCAGCGTTGATTGGGGCCGGGAGACCCAGTACTTC
.	TRBD2	TRBJ2-7	TRBV11-2	CASSLDLREGSYEQYF	TGTGCCAGCAGCTTAGATCTGCGGGAGGGGTCCTACGAGCAGTACTTC
.	.	TRBJ1-1	TRBV4-2	CASSHPDRNTEAFF	TGTGCCAGCAGCCATCCCGACAGGAACACTGAAGCTTTCTTT
.	.	TRBJ2-2	TRBV7-2	CASSLGGTGELFF	TGTGCCAGCAGCTTGGGGGGCACCGGGGAGCTGTTTTTT
.	.	TRBJ2-6	TRBV27	CASSGGSSGANVLTF	TGTGCCAGCAGCGGAGGGAGCTCTGGGGCCAACGTCCTGACTTTC
.	.	TRBJ2-5	TRBV6-1	CASSKAGSQYQETQYF	TGTGCCAGCAGTAAAGCGGGTTCACAGTACCAAGAGACCCAGTACTTC
few	TRBD1	TRBJ2-1	TRBV25-1	CASSRQGANNEQFF	TGTGCCAGCAGTCGCCAGGGGGCCAACAATGAGCAGTTCTTC
once	TRBD2	TRBJ2-3	TRBV5-1	CASSSRAGVTDTQYF	TGCGCCAGCAGCTCCCGAGCGGGAGTCACAGATACGCAGTATTTT
once	.	TRBJ2-1	TRBV28	CAKGANLASSSYNEQFF	TGTGCCAAAGGGGCGAATCTAGCGTCGAGCTCCTACAATGAGCAGTTCTTC
.	TRBD2	TRBJ2-1	TRBV7-6	CASSPSQAGGFYNEQFF	TGTGCCAGCAGCCCCTCTCAAGCGGGAGGCTTCTACAATGAGCAGTTCTTC
.	.	TRBJ2-1	TRBV7-2	CASSLERSEQFF	TGTGCCAGCAGCTTAGAGCGGAGTGAGCAGTTCTTC
.	.	TRBJ1-5	TRBV4-1	CASSRNGGNQPQHF	TGCGCCAGCAGCCGCAACGGGGGCAATCAGCCCCAGCATTTT
few	.	TRBJ2-1	TRBV6-6	CAGGSTGGSNEQFF	TGTGCCGGGGGCTCCACTGGCGGGAGTAATGAGCAGTTCTTC
.	.	TRBJ1-5	TRBV5-1	CASSVAGNQPQHF	TGCGCCAGCAGCGTGGCAGGTAATCAGCCCCAGCATTTT
.	.	TRBJ1-5	TRBV7-9	CASSPGDNAGGQPQHF	TGTGCCAGCAGCCCCGGGGACAACGCTGGTGGTCAGCCCCAGCATTTT
.	TRBD2	TRBJ2-1	TRBV6-1	CASSEDPLAGPFF	TGTGCCAGCAGTGAAGACCCACTAGCGGGACCTTTCTTC
.	TRBD1	TRBJ1-1	TRBV19	CASSQGAGVNTEAFF	TGTGCCAGTAGTCAGGGGGCTGGCGTGAACACTGAAGCTTTCTTT